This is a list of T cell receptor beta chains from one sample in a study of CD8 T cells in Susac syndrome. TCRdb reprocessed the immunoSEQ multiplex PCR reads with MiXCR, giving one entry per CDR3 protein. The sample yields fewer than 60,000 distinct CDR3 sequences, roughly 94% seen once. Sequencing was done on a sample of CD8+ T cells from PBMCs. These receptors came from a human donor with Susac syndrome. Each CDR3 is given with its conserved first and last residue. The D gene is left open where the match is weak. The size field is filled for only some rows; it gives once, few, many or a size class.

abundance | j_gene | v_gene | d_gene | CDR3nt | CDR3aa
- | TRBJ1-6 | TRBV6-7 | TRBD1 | TGTGCCAGCACACCCTATCGCGACAGGGCGGACTATAATTCACCCCTCCACTTT | CASTPYRDRADYNSPLHF
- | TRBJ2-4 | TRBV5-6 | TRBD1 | TGTGCCAGCAGCCCACCGACAGGGTGGGCCAAAAACATTCAGTACTTC | CASSPPTGWAKNIQYF
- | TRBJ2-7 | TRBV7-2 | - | TGTGCCAGCAGCCCCCGGTTGGACGAGCAGTACTTC | CASSPRLDEQYF
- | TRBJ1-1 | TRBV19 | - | TGTGCCAGTAGTATGGGGCTCAACACTGAAGCTTTCTTT | CASSMGLNTEAFF
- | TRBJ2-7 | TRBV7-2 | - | TGTGCCAGCAGGCGTAGGGGGGGACAGTACGAGCAGTACTTC | CASRRRGGQYEQYF
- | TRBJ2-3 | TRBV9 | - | TGTGCCAGCAGCGTAGGGGAGGATACGCAGTATTTT | CASSVGEDTQYF
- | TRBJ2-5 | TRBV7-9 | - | TGTGCCAGCAGCCCCGATTGGGAACAAGAGACCCAGTACTTC | CASSPDWEQETQYF
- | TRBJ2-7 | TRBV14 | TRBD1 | TGTGCCAGCAGCCACCGGACAGGGGGCATATTCGAGCAGTACTTC | CASSHRTGGIFEQYF
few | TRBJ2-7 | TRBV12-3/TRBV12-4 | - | TGTGCCAGCTCGCCCACGGGATCCAGCTACGAGCAGTACTTC | CASSPTGSSYEQYF
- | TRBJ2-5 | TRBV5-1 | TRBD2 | TGCGCCAGCAGCTTGGAGGCGGGGGTAGAGACCCAGTACTTC | CASSLEAGVETQYF
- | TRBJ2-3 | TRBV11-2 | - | TGTGCCAGCAGCTTAGTGGCCGGTCTCCGTAGCACAGATACGCAGTATTTT | CASSLVAGLRSTDTQYF